The 5 T cell receptor beta chains listed next were all sequenced from one sample in a study of blood T cell repertoires in COVID-19. Assay: immunoSEQ multiplex PCR; the TCRdb copy retains only in-frame clones and omits some. There are about 200,000 clones in the sample; around 90% occur only once, and approximately 0.62% lies in the top ten. The specimen was peripheral blood. These receptors all come from a man aged 50 to 60 with acute or convalescent COVID-19.

This chain uses TRBV7-2 with TRBJ2-5; possibly TRBD1 for D (7 bases). This CDR3 is built from 17 residues. Germline V gives CDR1 SGHTA, CDR2 FQGNSA. The V end was cut by 4 bases, the J end by 3 bases, with 21 bases between. CDR3 in DNA: TGTGCCAGCAGCTCCAGGGGGGACGGGGTTCCCAAAGAGACCCAGTACTTC. Translation gives CASSSRGDGVPKETQYF.

This chain connects TRBV6-4 to TRBJ2-3, with 11 bases matching TRBD2. V dropped 4 bases and J dropped 5; count of bases not matched to a gene: 5. This CDR3 is built from 15 residues. Germline lookup yields CDR1 MRHNA and CDR2 SNTAGT. DNA of the CDR3: TGTGCCAGCAGTGTCACTAGCGGGAGTCTAGATACGCAGTATTTT. It translates to CASSVTSGSLDTQYF.

The genes are TRBV10-3 and TRBJ2-7; 10 nucleotides align to TRBD2. The CDR3 totals 14 residues. Germline CDR1 is ENHRY and CDR2 is SYGVKD. V lost 7 bases and J lost 6; bases outside the gene matches: 9. The CDR3 is CAITNLAGEGEQYF. The CDR3 DNA is TGTGCCATCACTAACCTAGCGGGAGAAGGCGAGCAGTACTTC.

The CDR3 DNA reads TGTGCCAGCAGCCCAGAAGGGACAGGGAATTCAGATACGCAGTATTTT. Encoded protein: CASSPEGTGNSDTQYF. This chain connects TRBV9 to TRBJ2-3; TRBD1 matches 9 bases. This CDR3 is built from 16 residues. V lost 4 bases and J lost 4; bases outside the gene matches: 10. The V gene's germline CDR1 is SGDLS and CDR2 YYNGEE.

This chain links TRBV4-1 with TRBJ1-2; D remains ambiguous. CDR3 length: 15 amino acids. Germline CDR1 MGHRA, CDR2 YSYEKL. V lost 2 bases and J lost 8, with 18 bases in between. The CDR3 DNA follows: TGCGCCAGCAGCCAAAGAGGATCGGTTGTCGGAGGCTACACCTTC. Translation: CASSQRGSVVGGYTF.